This TCR beta chain is drawn from a study of blood T cell repertoires in COVID-19. The wider study: The United States, Italy and Spain supplied acute and convalescent COVID-19 samples. PBMCs, B-cell-depleted T cells, or T cells were the source of the cDNA or gDNA that made up the material.

Germline V CDR1 and CDR2: SGDLS, YYNGEE. The CDR3 is made up of 14 amino acids. The V end was cut by 5 bases, the J end by 0 bases, with 11 bases between. Authors' analysis steps: Amplifying reference gene primers gave estimates of nucleated cell counts. Repertoires were generated with immunoSEQ multiplex PCR, while TCRdb's copy carries only in-frame clones and drops some. The V and J calls and clone size come from that table; D and trimming were worked out from the DNA. The sample contains a few hundred thousand clones, approximately 86% of which appear only once. The sequenced material came from peripheral blood. The receptor was isolated from a woman aged 25 to 45 with acute or convalescent COVID-19. The chain recombines TRBV9 with TRBJ1-2; unclear D gene. CDR3 loop: CASSADGANYGYTF. The CDR3 region has the DNA TGTGCCAGCAGTGCTGACGGAGCTAACTATGGCTACACCTTC. The variable domain in full, with the rest retrieved from reference TRBV9 and TRBJ1-2, is DSGVTQTPKHLITATGQRVTLRCSPRSGDLSVYWYQQSLDQGLQFLIQYYNGEERAKGNILERFSAQQFPDLHSELNLSSLELGDSALYFCASSADGANYGYTFGSGTRLTVV.